A single sample gave rise to the 3 T cell receptor beta chains below, sequenced in a study of shared clonotypes between healthy human individuals. Repertoires were generated with immunoSEQ multiplex PCR, while TCRdb's copy carries only in-frame clones and drops some. The sample contains fewer than 1.8 million clones, about 98.5% of which appear only once. Specimen: naive CD4+ T cells sorted from blood. Subset defined: CD45RA+ positively selected. The receptors derive from a man younger than 45 in good health.

The chain recombines TRBV14 with TRBJ1-3; D perhaps matches TRBD1 (6 bases). The CDR3 is 17 amino acids. Germline assignment: CDR1 SGHDN and CDR2 FVKESK. Trimming took 4 bases from V and 0 from J, leaving 16 bases between them. The CDR3 is CASSLVRGLSSGNTIYF. The CDR3 bases are TGTGCCAGCAGCCTCGTCAGGGGACTAAGCTCTGGAAACACCATATATTTT.

The chain has TRBV15 and TRBJ2-1; D tentatively reads TRBD1 or TRBD2 (5 bases each). Looked up from germline, CDR1 is LNHNV and CDR2 is YYDKDF (reference sequence). The CDR3 runs 17 residues. The V end lost 1 base, the J end lost 1 base, and 14 bases lay between the germline ends. CDR3 sequence (DNA): TGTGCCACCAGCAGAGGGGACGTCTCCGGGTCCTACAATGAGCAGTTCTTC. Translating it yields CATSRGDVSGSYNEQFF.

This chain connects TRBV15 to TRBJ1-1; D not resolved. The CDR3 totals 15 residues. V dropped 0 bases and J dropped 7 bases, with 15 bases sitting between them. Germline CDR1 LNHNV, CDR2 YYDKDF (reference sequence). The CDR3 DNA reads as TGTGCCACCAGCAGAGACAAGCGTCCTGAGGGTGAAGCTTTCTTT. It specifies CATSRDKRPEGEAFF.